In this sample, the clone carrying this T cell receptor beta chain turned up many times. Using RNA transcripts as the source, TCR beta CDR3 regions were amplified. HTBI primers drove first-round RT-PCR of the TCR CDR3. One entry per CDR3 protein results from TCRdb running MiXCR on the multiplex PCR reads. Found here are approximately 400,000 distinct CDR3 sequences, approximately 12% of them singletons; the top ten hold less than 25%. This specimen comes from a study of T cells in Graves' hyperthyroidism and ophthalmopathy. Diagnosing involved the use of clinical symptoms, serum thyroxine and TRAb, thyroid ultrasound and orbital computed tomography. The germline V gene encodes CDR1 MNHNY and CDR2 SVGAGI (reference sequence). V lost 0 bases, J lost 6 bases, and 4 bases stayed unmatched. The CDR3 consists of 17 residues.

The clonotype originates from a young man with Graves' hyperthyroidism that later progressed to Graves' ophthalmopathy. The sample taken for sequencing was blood. This chain links TRBV6-6 with TRBJ2-2; 13 bases are shared with TRBD2. The DNA of the CDR3 is TGTGCCAGCAGTTACTCGCTACTAGCGGGGGGGCCCGGGGAGCTGTTTTTT. Translating gives CASSYSLLAGGPGELFF.